The table lists the clone carrying this T cell receptor beta chain with many counts. The antigen remains undetermined. Amplified regions were TCR beta CDR3 sequences from RNA transcripts. Carried out on the TCR CDR3, a first-round RT-PCR used the HTBI primer set. A single record per CDR3 protein comes from TCRdb applying MiXCR to the multiplex PCR reads. The sample includes about 350,000 distinct CDR3 sequences, approximately 14% of them seen just once. The sample comes from a study of T cells in Graves' hyperthyroidism and ophthalmopathy. Study overall: It was at initial diagnosis, before any treatment, that peripheral blood was collected. Whole-study results and caveats: The model made its ophthalmopathy prediction, and onset followed a median approximately 7 months later.

V lost 5 bases to trimming and J lost 2 bases, with 15 bases between them. The CDR3 contains 15 residues. Germline assignment: CDR1 MDHEN and CDR2 SYDVKM. Each diagnosis drew on symptoms, thyroxine, TRAb, thyroid ultrasound and orbital computed tomography findings. Sequencing was carried out using blood. The chain uses TRBV28 and TRBJ2-5; TRBD1 might be the D (6 bases). The origin of this receptor is a woman in her sixties with Graves' ophthalmopathy. The CDR3 loop reads CASSPLQGPQETQYF. In nucleotides, the CDR3 is TGTGCCAGCAGTCCCCTACAGGGACCTCAAGAGACCCAGTACTTC.